Following are 32 T cell receptor beta chains from one sample sequenced in a study of technical replicates of blood from a few donors. Using immunoSEQ multiplex PCR, the repertoire was profiled, and TCRdb retains in-frame clones only, with some absent. The data show 74,000 or so clones, around 90% seen once. Material: T cells isolated from PBMCs. The source is a human donor in good health.

The chain recombines TRBV7-9 with TRBJ1-2; D is undetermined. Germline CDR1 is SEHNR and CDR2 is FQNEAQ (reference sequence). CDR3 length: 14 residues. V was shortened by 5 bases and J by 1 base, with 11 bases between the two germline ends. The CDR3, as DNA: TGTGCCAGCAGCCCAATACCGGTTAACTATGGCTACACCTTC. This codes for CASSPIPVNYGYTF.

The CDR3 here is CASSVSWEGGYGYTF. CDR3 DNA sequence: TGTGCCAGCAGCGTATCCTGGGAGGGGGGATATGGCTACACCTTC. The J gene is TRBJ1-2, the V gene TRBV9; weak D call: TRBD1 (6 bases). The V gene's germline CDR1 is SGDLS and CDR2 YYNGEE. This CDR3 contains 15 residues. Trimming left V 1 base short and J 5 bases short, with 15 bases between. Supplemented by reference TRBV9 and TRBJ1-2, the full variable domain reads DSGVTQTPKHLITATGQRVTLRCSPRSGDLSVYWYQQSLDQGLQFLIQYYNGEERAKGNILERFSAQQFPDLHSELNLSSLELGDSALYFCASSVSWEGGYGYTFGSGTRLTVV.

The chain recombines TRBV7-9 with TRBJ2-7; 7 bases are shared with TRBD1. Losses at the gene ends were 4 bases for V and 4 bases for J; bases not matched to a gene: 10. Germline V gene lookup returns CDR1 SEHNR and CDR2 FQNEAQ (reference sequence). The CDR3 sequence is 15 residues long. The chain's CDR3 is CASSSLDRDPYEQYF. In DNA, the CDR3 is TGTGCCAGCAGCTCTCTTGACAGGGATCCTTACGAGCAGTACTTC.

The chain joins TRBV28 to TRBJ2-4; 12 bases are shared with TRBD2. The V segment lost 3 bases and the J segment 6 bases; nucleotides outside the gene matches: 18. CDR1 is MDHEN, CDR2 SYDVKM, per germline. CDR3 length: 20 amino acids. Here the CDR3 DNA reads TGTGCCAGCAGTTTTACGTTGTCTAGCGGGAGGGCCTCAAGGGGAAACATTCAGTACTTC. Its protein is CASSFTLSSGRASRGNIQYF.

This clone occurred once. The J gene is TRBJ2-3, the V gene TRBV30; TRBD2 aligns across 7 bases. Germline lookup yields CDR1 GTSNPN and CDR2 SVGIG (reference sequence). Trimming removed 2 bases from V and 4 bases from J; junction bases left unmatched: 18. The CDR3 is 18 amino acids. The CDR3 coding sequence is TGTGCCTGGAGTTTAGCCTATTCGAGGGAGGGCCTTGCAGATACGCAGTATTTT. Its translation is CAWSLAYSREGLADTQYF.

V is TRBV21-1 and J is TRBJ2-1; the table's D call of TRBD2 was not tested on the DNA. TRBV21-1 is reported as a pseudogene. There are 15 residues in the CDR3. CDR3 sequence reads: CASSKAGSGSNEQFF. The CDR3 nucleotides are TGTGCCAGCAGCAAAGCGGGTAGCGGGAGCAATGAGCAGTTCTTC.

The chain carries TRBV2 and TRBJ2-7, with 7 bases aligning to TRBD1. This CDR3 contains 15 residues. V shed 5 bases and J 0 bases; nucleotides not matched to a gene: 7. CDR1 and CDR2 (germline): SNHLY, FYNNEI. The CDR3 bases are TGTGCCAGCAGTTTGGACAGGCCTAGCTCCTACGAGCAGTACTTC. Its protein is CASSLDRPSSYEQYF.

This chain uses TRBV28 with TRBJ2-7; TRBD1 agrees at 9 bases. With V trimmed by 4 bases and J by 2 bases, 3 bases remained unmatched. The CDR3 contains 14 residues. Per the germline V gene, CDR1 is MDHEN and CDR2 is SYDVKM. The CDR3 region has the DNA TGTGCCAGCAGTTATGGGACAGGGCCCTACGAGCAGTACTTC. Translated: CASSYGTGPYEQYF. Full variable domain (rest looked up from reference TRBV28 and TRBJ2-7): DVKVTQSSRYLVKRTGEKVFLECVQDMDHENMFWYRQDPGLGLRLIYFSYDVKMKEKGDIPEGYSVSREKKERFSLILESASTNQTSMYLCASSYGTGPYEQYFGPGTRLTVT.

This clone is a singleton in its sample. The CDR3 spells CASSAGIGYEQYF. CDR3 sequence (DNA): TGCGCCAGCAGTGCAGGGATTGGCTACGAGCAGTACTTC. This rearrangement joins TRBV5-1 to TRBJ2-7; D is possibly TRBD1 (5 bases). Germline CDR1 SGHRS, CDR2 YFSETQ. The CDR3 runs 13 residues. V lost 5 bases and J lost 3, with 12 bases in between. Full variable domain (rest looked up from reference TRBV5-1 and TRBJ2-7): KAGVTQTPRYLIKTRGQQVTLSCSPISGHRSVSWYQQTPGQGLQFLFEYFSETQRNKGNFPGRFSGRQFSNSRSEMNVSTLELGDSALYLCASSAGIGYEQYFGPGTRLTVT.

The chain couples TRBV18 to TRBJ2-4; 7 nucleotides align to TRBD2. Per germline, CDR1 KGHSH and CDR2 LQKENI. With 2 bases clipped from V and 2 bases from J, the junction kept 6 bases outside the gene matches. The CDR3 runs to 16 residues. CDR3 coding DNA: TGTGCCAGCTCACCAACCCTAGCGGCGCCCAAAAACATTCAGTACTTC. It encodes CASSPTLAAPKNIQYF. Together with reference TRBV18 and TRBJ2-4, the CDR3 gives the full variable domain: NAGVMQNPRHLVRRRGQEARLRCSPMKGHSHVYWYRQLPEEGLKFMVYLQKENIIDESGMPKERFSAEFPKEGPSILRIQQVVRGDSAAYFCASSPTLAAPKNIQYFGAGTRLSVL.

The chain links TRBV27 to TRBJ2-7, with 10 bases lining up with TRBD1. Trimming cost V 2 bases and J 5 bases; bases outside gene matches: 6. This CDR3 comprises 15 residues. The V gene's germline CDR1 is MNHEY and CDR2 SMNVEV (reference sequence). This chain's CDR3 is CASSLRGTGVHEQYF. The CDR3 nucleotides are TGTGCCAGCAGTTTAAGGGGGACAGGGGTGCACGAGCAGTACTTC.

V usage is TRBV6-5 and J usage is TRBJ2-3; D remains unclear. Trimming removed 2 bases at V and 6 bases at J, with 6 bases between. This CDR3 has 12 amino acids. Germline lookup yields CDR1 MNHEY and CDR2 SVGAGI. CDR3 residues: CASSYVGDTQYF. The CDR3 region has the DNA TGTGCCAGCAGTTACGTCGGGGATACGCAGTATTTT.

The V gene is TRBV7-9, the J gene TRBJ1-1; D is unclear. V was shortened by 5 bases and J by 7 bases, with 11 bases between the two germline ends. The CDR3 length is 12 residues. Germline loops: CDR1 SEHNR, CDR2 FQNEAQ (reference sequence). CDR3 bases: TGTGCCAGCAGCCTCGGACTGGTTGAAGCTTTCTTT. It encodes CASSLGLVEAFF.

The chain carries TRBV2 and TRBJ2-1; D uncertain. The CDR3 covers 12 residues. Germline CDR1 and CDR2: SNHLY and FYNNEI. V was shortened by 4 bases and J by 7 bases, with 8 bases between the two germline ends. CDR3 sequence (DNA): TGTGCCAGCAGTGCGGAAGCGAATGAGCAGTTCTTC. Its translation: CASSAEANEQFF.

This clone has just one count. V usage is TRBV9 and J usage is TRBJ1-2; D may be TRBD1 (6 bases). CDR3 length: 10 residues. Trimming removed 8 bases from V and 7 bases from J, with 9 bases in between. Germline V gene data show CDR1 as SGDLS and CDR2 as YYNGEE. CDR3 DNA: TGTGCCAGGCCACAGGGTGGCTACACCTTC. This codes for CARPQGGYTF.

The gene calls are TRBV4-1 and TRBJ1-5; no reliable D call. The V and J ends lost 1 base and 0 bases respectively, with 13 bases between them. CDR3 length: 17 amino acids. Germline V gene lookup returns CDR1 MGHRA and CDR2 YSYEKL. The CDR3 protein is CASSQGVTRYSNQPQHF. CDR3 nucleotide sequence: TGCGCCAGCAGCCAAGGAGTAACCAGGTATAGCAATCAGCCCCAGCATTTT.

V is TRBV10-3 and J is TRBJ1-4; no firm D call. Per germline, CDR1 ENHRY and CDR2 SYGVKD. V lost 0 bases and J 5 bases, leaving 10 bases between the germline ends. The CDR3 covers 15 residues. This CDR3 is CAISESVRLNEKLFF. CDR3 in DNA: TGTGCCATCAGTGAGTCGGTGCGGTTAAATGAAAAACTGTTTTTT.

The chain combines TRBV2 with TRBJ2-3, with 10 positions matching TRBD1. The CDR3 has 16 residues. Trimming cost V 1 base and J 3 bases; bases outside gene matches: 4. Per germline, CDR1 SNHLY and CDR2 FYNNEI. The CDR3 nucleotides are TGTGCCAGCAGTGAAGTCCGACAGGGGGCTACAGATACGCAGTATTTT. The encoded protein is CASSEVRQGATDTQYF.

This clone was seen only once. The chain joins TRBV9 to TRBJ2-2; weak D call: TRBD2 (7 bases). The ends were cut back, 4 bases at V and 6 bases at J, with 16 bases in the middle. The CDR3 extends over 15 amino acids. Per the germline V gene, CDR1 is SGDLS and CDR2 is YYNGEE. CDR3 DNA sequence: TGTGCCAGCAGCCCCCGTTGGGGGGGCGCCGGGGAGCTGTTTTTT. This gives the protein CASSPRWGGAGELFF.

V is TRBV4-1 and J is TRBJ2-5, with D tentatively TRBD2 (5 bases). Germline V lookup: CDR1 MGHRA, CDR2 YSYEKL. The V end was cut by 0 bases, the J end by 0 bases, with 8 bases between. The CDR3 runs to 15 residues. This chain's CDR3 is CASSQDTADQETQYF. CDR3 bases: TGCGCCAGCAGCCAAGATACAGCGGACCAAGAGACCCAGTACTTC.

As concerns this clone: Germline and junction disagree at one end, which may indicate a read error. The V call is TRBV7-7, the J call TRBJ2-7; maybe TRBD2 (6 bases). This CDR3 has 15 amino acids. Germline loops: CDR1 SSHAT, CDR2 FNYEAQ (reference sequence). CDR3 amino acids: CASSLGTGVYYEQYF. DNA of the CDR3: TGTGCTAGCAGCCTAGGCACGGGAGTTTACTACGAGCAGTACTTC.

This clone appeared once. The chain recombines TRBV7-2 with TRBJ1-1; 9 bases fit TRBD1. Germline V gene sequence: CDR1 SGHTA, CDR2 FQGNSA. Germline trimming cut 1 base from V and 5 bases from J; bases unmatched to any gene: 8. CDR3 length: 16 residues. The CDR3 DNA follows: TGTGCCAGCAGCTTAGTCTCGGGACAGGGTCGGACTGAAGCTTTCTTT. Amino acid sequence: CASSLVSGQGRTEAFF.

CDR3: CASSLPRGVPGGPVSYEQYF. The CDR3 nucleotides are TGTGCCAGCAGTTTACCCCGAGGGGTACCGGGAGGGCCTGTGAGCTACGAGCAGTACTTC. The rearrangement uses TRBV27 and TRBJ2-7, with TRBD2 identical over 8 bases. V was clipped by 2 bases and J by 3 bases; unmatched bases: 21. This CDR3 comprises 20 residues. In germline, CDR1 is MNHEY, CDR2 SMNVEV (reference sequence).

This clone was recorded once. The chain employs TRBV4-1 and TRBJ2-2; perhaps TRBD1 as D (5 bases). The CDR3 consists of 15 residues. Germline V CDR1 and CDR2: MGHRA, YSYEKL. V was shortened by 0 bases and J by 3 bases, with 8 bases between the two germline ends. The CDR3 reads CASSQDSGYTGELFF. The CDR3 DNA follows: TGCGCCAGCAGCCAAGATTCAGGGTACACCGGGGAGCTGTTTTTT.

The chain recombines TRBV29-1 with TRBJ2-5, with D perhaps matching TRBD1 (6 bases). The CDR3 consists of 14 residues. Trimming removed 3 bases from V and 5 bases from J, with 16 bases in between. CDR1 SQVTM and CDR2 ANQGSEA come from the germline V gene. The chain's CDR3 is CSVDLTGLGETQYF. In DNA form, the CDR3 reads TGCAGCGTTGATCTCACAGGGTTGGGGGAGACCCAGTACTTC.

This clone appeared a single time. The chain carries TRBV2 and TRBJ1-5, with TRBD1 identical over 10 bases. The CDR3 runs to 14 residues. The trim removed 7 bases at V and 7 bases at J, leaving 7 bases unmatched. CDR1 is SNHLY and CDR2 is FYNNEI in the germline V gene. CDR3 in DNA: TGTGCCAGCATTAGGGACAGGGGAAACCAGCCCCAGCATTTT. It is translated as CASIRDRGNQPQHF.

This clone was detected once. The chain uses TRBV6-5 and TRBJ2-5; the match to TRBD1 covers 9 bases. This CDR3 has 14 residues. With V trimmed by 4 bases and J by 4 bases, 4 bases remained unmatched. Germline V gene lookup returns CDR1 MNHEY and CDR2 SVGAGI. CDR3 protein: CASSSYRGRETQYF. The DNA of the CDR3 is TGTGCCAGCAGTTCTTACAGGGGGCGAGAGACCCAGTACTTC.

V gene TRBV2 combines with J gene TRBJ1-1; D unclear. The CDR3 contains 12 residues. V gave up 6 bases and J gave up 2 bases, with 7 bases separating them. Germline CDR1 and CDR2: SNHLY and FYNNEI. The CDR3 is CASRAANTEAFF. CDR3 nucleotide sequence: TGTGCCAGCAGGGCCGCAAACACTGAAGCTTTCTTT. The full variable domain, rest sourced from reference TRBV2 and TRBJ1-1, is EPEVTQTPSHQVTQMGQEVILRCVPISNHLYFYWYRQILGQKVEFLVSFYNNEISEKSEIFDDQFSVERPDGSNFTLKIRSTKLEDSAMYFCASRAANTEAFFGQGTRLTVV.

This clone was recorded once. This chain uses TRBV28 with TRBJ1-5; 8 bases align to TRBD1. Germline loops: CDR1 MDHEN, CDR2 SYDVKM. There are 18 residues in the CDR3. The J segment lost 0 bases and the V segment lost 4 bases, leaving 11 bases of the junction unmatched. The CDR3 coding sequence is TGTGCCAGCAGTTCACCGGGACAGGAACTTTATAGCAATCAGCCCCAGCATTTT. Protein product: CASSSPGQELYSNQPQHF.

The gene calls are TRBV10-3 and TRBJ2-1; 7 positions agree with TRBD2. J lost 8 bases, V lost 2 bases, and 21 bases had no gene match. Germline CDR1 and CDR2: ENHRY and SYGVKD. The CDR3 spans 19 residues. CDR3 amino acids: CAISEPELAGRGTEDEQFF. The CDR3 DNA reads as TGTGCCATCAGTGAGCCCGAATTGGCGGGGAGGGGCACAGAGGATGAGCAGTTCTTC.

V is TRBV5-1 and J is TRBJ2-1, with D possibly TRBD1 on 5 matching bases. The CDR3 contains 15 residues. Germline CDR1 is SGHRS and CDR2 is YFSETQ. V shed 5 bases and J shed 2 bases, with 14 bases lying between them. DNA of the CDR3: TGCGCCAGCAGTACTGGGGCGACAACCTACAATGAGCAGTTCTTC. This encodes CASSTGATTYNEQFF. The variable domain in full, completed from reference TRBV5-1 and TRBJ2-1, reads KAGVTQTPRYLIKTRGQQVTLSCSPISGHRSVSWYQQTPGQGLQFLFEYFSETQRNKGNFPGRFSGRQFSNSRSEMNVSTLELGDSALYLCASSTGATTYNEQFFGPGTRLTVL.

This clone has only one observation. This rearrangement joins TRBV6-1 to TRBJ2-7, with 11 positions matching TRBD2. V lost 6 bases, J lost 1 base, and 11 bases stayed unmatched. This CDR3 is built from 17 residues. From germline, CDR1 is MNHNS and CDR2 SASEGT. CDR3 sequence (DNA): TGTGCCAGCAGGGAATCTGATAGCGGGAGGGTTTCCTACGAGCAGTACTTC. Amino acid sequence: CASRESDSGRVSYEQYF.